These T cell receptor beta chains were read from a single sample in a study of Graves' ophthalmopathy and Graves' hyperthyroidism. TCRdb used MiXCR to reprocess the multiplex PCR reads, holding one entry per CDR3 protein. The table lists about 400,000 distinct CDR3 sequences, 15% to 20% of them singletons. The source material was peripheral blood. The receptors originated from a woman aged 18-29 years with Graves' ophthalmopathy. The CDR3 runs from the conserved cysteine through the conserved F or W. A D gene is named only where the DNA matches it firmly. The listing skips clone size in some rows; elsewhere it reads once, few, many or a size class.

CDR3 DNA: TGTGCCAGCACGAGCGGACACACCATATATTTT
CDR3 protein: CASTSGHTIYF
V gene: TRBV11-2
clone size: many
J gene: TRBJ1-3
D gene: -

CDR3 DNA: TGTGCCAGCAGCCCTCCCCCCTTTCGCCTTTCTGGGGCCAACGTCCTGACTTTC
CDR3 protein: CASSPPPFRLSGANVLTF
V gene: TRBV11-2
clone size: many
J gene: TRBJ2-6
D gene: -

CDR3 DNA: TGTGCCAGCAGCTACGAGAACAGGGGTGGAAATCAGCCCCAGCATTTT
CDR3 protein: CASSYENRGGNQPQHF
V gene: TRBV7-8
clone size: many
J gene: TRBJ1-5
D gene: TRBD1

CDR3 DNA: TGTGCCAGCAGTTACTCGAGCAGCGGGAGGGCGAGAGAGACCCAGTACTTC
CDR3 protein: CASSYSSSGRARETQYF
V gene: TRBV6-2/TRBV6-3
clone size: many
J gene: TRBJ2-5
D gene: TRBD2

CDR3 DNA: TGTGCCAGCAGTGGACAGTTTGGGGGCAATCAGCCCCAGCATTTT
CDR3 protein: CASSGQFGGNQPQHF
V gene: TRBV6-1
clone size: -
J gene: TRBJ1-5
D gene: -

CDR3 DNA: TGTGCCAGCAGTCCGACCGCCCCAGGGTCAGGGACCCAGTACTTC
CDR3 protein: CASSPTAPGSGTQYF
V gene: TRBV6-2/TRBV6-3
clone size: many
J gene: TRBJ2-5
D gene: -

CDR3 DNA: TGTGCCAGCAGCGAAACGACAGGACAAGCTTTCTTT
CDR3 protein: CASSETTGQAFF
V gene: TRBV12-3/TRBV12-4
clone size: -
J gene: TRBJ1-1
D gene: -

CDR3 DNA: TGTGCCAGCAGTTTTAGGGAAAAAGCTAAAGCTTTCTTT
CDR3 protein: CASSFREKAKAFF
V gene: TRBV27
clone size: many
J gene: TRBJ1-1
D gene: -

CDR3 DNA: TGCAGTGCTACCGGGGCTAACTACGAGCAGTACTTC
CDR3 protein: CSATGANYEQYF
V gene: TRBV20-1
clone size: many
J gene: TRBJ2-7
D gene: -

CDR3 DNA: TGCAGTGCTGAACCACATAACTCTTGGGGGAGGGAAGAGACCCAGTACTTC
CDR3 protein: CSAEPHNSWGREETQYF
V gene: TRBV20-1
clone size: many
J gene: TRBJ2-5
D gene: TRBD2

CDR3 DNA: TGCGCCAGCAGTGGACAGGCGAGCTCTGGAAACACCATATATTTT
CDR3 protein: CASSGQASSGNTIYF
V gene: TRBV10-1
clone size: many
J gene: TRBJ1-3
D gene: -

CDR3 DNA: TGTGCCAGCAGTTACCGCCGACAGGGGAGCACCGGGGAGCTGTTTTTT
CDR3 protein: CASSYRRQGSTGELFF
V gene: TRBV6-5
clone size: many
J gene: TRBJ2-2
D gene: TRBD1

CDR3 DNA: TGTGCCAGTAGTATTCAACTAGCGGCGTACCAAGAGACCCAGTACTTC
CDR3 protein: CASSIQLAAYQETQYF
V gene: TRBV19
clone size: -
J gene: TRBJ2-5
D gene: TRBD2

CDR3 DNA: TGTGCCAGCAGCTTAGCGGTGGGGGGGCCCCAGCATTTT
CDR3 protein: CASSLAVGGPQHF
V gene: TRBV7-9
clone size: many
J gene: TRBJ1-5
D gene: -

CDR3 DNA: TGTGCCAGCAGCTTAGATCTAAGGGCGGCGACAGGGTTCAACTATGGCTACACCTTC
CDR3 protein: CASSLDLRAATGFNYGYTF
V gene: TRBV11-2
clone size: many
J gene: TRBJ1-2
D gene: TRBD1

CDR3 DNA: TGTGCCAGCAGTCGATCGAAATTTGCGGCCGGGGAGCTGTTTTTT
CDR3 protein: CASSRSKFAAGELFF
V gene: TRBV27
clone size: many
J gene: TRBJ2-2
D gene: -

CDR3 DNA: TGTGCCAGCAGTTACGGACAGGGGTATAGAAGTGGGGCCAACGTCCTGACTTTC
CDR3 protein: CASSYGQGYRSGANVLTF
V gene: TRBV6-2/TRBV6-3
clone size: many
J gene: TRBJ2-6
D gene: TRBD1

CDR3 DNA: TGTGCCAGCAGCCCCGTAGGGGGAGCCCTCAGCTTC
CDR3 protein: CASSPVGGALSF
V gene: TRBV7-6
clone size: many
J gene: TRBJ2-7
D gene: -

CDR3 DNA: TGTGCCAGCAGTTTAGTGGCAGGGGACTCCCCGTCGGAGTACTTC
CDR3 protein: CASSLVAGDSPSEYF
V gene: TRBV28
clone size: -
J gene: TRBJ2-7
D gene: -

CDR3 DNA: TGTGCCAGCAGAGGACCGGGACTAGGTGTCTACGAGCAGTACTTC
CDR3 protein: CASRGPGLGVYEQYF
V gene: TRBV27
clone size: many
J gene: TRBJ2-7
D gene: TRBD2

CDR3 DNA: TGTGCCAGTACCCCCCGCGGACGGAATAATTCACCCCTCCACTTT
CDR3 protein: CASTPRGRNNSPLHF
V gene: TRBV19
clone size: many
J gene: TRBJ1-6
D gene: -

CDR3 DNA: TGCGCCAGCAGCCAAGATACGGCGGGGGGAGGCTCCTACGAGCAGTACTTC
CDR3 protein: CASSQDTAGGGSYEQYF
V gene: TRBV4-3
clone size: many
J gene: TRBJ2-7
D gene: TRBD2

CDR3 DNA: TGTGCCGCCCGACAGGGTAGCAATCAGCCCCAGCATTTT
CDR3 protein: CAARQGSNQPQHF
V gene: TRBV6-5
clone size: many
J gene: TRBJ1-5
D gene: TRBD1

CDR3 DNA: TGCGCCAGCAGTGAGACACCGGGACAGGCGGGCAATCAGCCCCAGCATTTT
CDR3 protein: CASSETPGQAGNQPQHF
V gene: TRBV10-2
clone size: many
J gene: TRBJ1-5
D gene: TRBD1

CDR3 DNA: TGTGCCAGCGAGGGACAGGGATATAATTCACCCCTCCACTTT
CDR3 protein: CASEGQGYNSPLHF
V gene: TRBV25-1
clone size: many
J gene: TRBJ1-6
D gene: TRBD1

CDR3 DNA: TGTGCTAGTGGTTTTCAAACGTGGACGGAACAGACATTGAACACCGGGGAGCTGTTTTTT
CDR3 protein: CASGFQTWTEQTLNTGELFF
V gene: TRBV12-5
clone size: -
J gene: TRBJ2-2
D gene: -

CDR3 DNA: TGTGCCACCCGGGATCTCGCTGGCTACTATGGCTACACCTTC
CDR3 protein: CATRDLAGYYGYTF
V gene: TRBV19
clone size: many
J gene: TRBJ1-2
D gene: -

CDR3 DNA: TGTGCCAGCAGTTCCCTGGTCTATGGCTACACCTTC
CDR3 protein: CASSSLVYGYTF
V gene: TRBV6-2/TRBV6-3
clone size: many
J gene: TRBJ1-2
D gene: -

CDR3 DNA: TGTGCCAGCAGCGCTACTAGCGGCCTGAACACCGGGGAGCTGTTTTTT
CDR3 protein: CASSATSGLNTGELFF
V gene: TRBV9
clone size: few
J gene: TRBJ2-2
D gene: TRBD2

CDR3 DNA: TGTGCCAGCAGCTTATTGACGGGGACAGGGGCCAAAAACATTCAGTACTTC
CDR3 protein: CASSLLTGTGAKNIQYF
V gene: TRBV7-9
clone size: many
J gene: TRBJ2-4
D gene: TRBD1

CDR3 DNA: TGTGCCAGCACCGGGACTAGCGGGAGTACCGGGGAGCTGTTTTTT
CDR3 protein: CASTGTSGSTGELFF
V gene: TRBV6-1
clone size: many
J gene: TRBJ2-2
D gene: TRBD2

CDR3 DNA: TGTGCCAGCAGTTTCTCCAGACAGCGACCCTTTGACGATGAGCAGTTCTTC
CDR3 protein: CASSFSRQRPFDDEQFF
V gene: TRBV28
clone size: many
J gene: TRBJ2-1
D gene: -

CDR3 DNA: TGTGCCAGCAGTTTATACAGGGGGCTATTATACGAGCAGTACTTC
CDR3 protein: CASSLYRGLLYEQYF
V gene: TRBV6-6
clone size: many
J gene: TRBJ2-7
D gene: TRBD1

CDR3 DNA: TGTGCCAGCAGTTTTTCGGGGGCGCCTGAAGCTTTCTTT
CDR3 protein: CASSFSGAPEAFF
V gene: TRBV28
clone size: many
J gene: TRBJ1-1
D gene: -

CDR3 DNA: TGCGCCAGCAGCCAAGTTGCTCAGCGGGAGGGCCGGGGCGGGGAGCTGTTTTTT
CDR3 protein: CASSQVAQREGRGGELFF
V gene: TRBV4-1
clone size: -
J gene: TRBJ2-2
D gene: TRBD2

CDR3 DNA: TGTGCCAGCTCACCTCTTGGGACAGCACAAGAGACCCAGTACTTC
CDR3 protein: CASSPLGTAQETQYF
V gene: TRBV18
clone size: many
J gene: TRBJ2-5
D gene: TRBD1

CDR3 DNA: TGTGCCAGCAGCGTAGGGGCGGCTAGCTCCTACGAGCAGTACTTC
CDR3 protein: CASSVGAASSYEQYF
V gene: TRBV9
clone size: many
J gene: TRBJ2-7
D gene: -

CDR3 DNA: TGTGCCAGCAGCCGCAGCGGGAGCGTGTACGAGCAGTACTTC
CDR3 protein: CASSRSGSVYEQYF
V gene: TRBV11-2
clone size: many
J gene: TRBJ2-7
D gene: TRBD2

CDR3 DNA: TGTGCCAGCAGAGGACCGAGAGCAAACTATGGCTACACCTTC
CDR3 protein: CASRGPRANYGYTF
V gene: TRBV6-1
clone size: few
J gene: TRBJ1-2
D gene: -

CDR3 DNA: TGCGCCAGCAGAGGACTCGACTCCTACGAGCAGTACTTC
CDR3 protein: CASRGLDSYEQYF
V gene: TRBV10-2
clone size: many
J gene: TRBJ2-7
D gene: -

CDR3 DNA: TGTGCCAGCAGCTTCAAAGCGGGACCGGAAGAGACCCAGTACTTC
CDR3 protein: CASSFKAGPEETQYF
V gene: TRBV7-2
clone size: many
J gene: TRBJ2-5
D gene: TRBD2

CDR3 DNA: TGTGCCTGGAGTAAGATTCAGGGGGGGTCTGAAGCTTTCTTT
CDR3 protein: CAWSKIQGGSEAFF
V gene: TRBV30
clone size: many
J gene: TRBJ1-1
D gene: TRBD1

CDR3 DNA: TGTGCCAGCAGTTACGGCGGAGTCAAGGGAAACACTGAAGCTTTCTTT
CDR3 protein: CASSYGGVKGNTEAFF
V gene: TRBV6-5
clone size: many
J gene: TRBJ1-1
D gene: -

CDR3 DNA: TGTGCTAGTGGAACCTTTGGTATTATGACAGGGCCCTATGGCTACACCTTC
CDR3 protein: CASGTFGIMTGPYGYTF
V gene: TRBV12-5
clone size: many
J gene: TRBJ1-2
D gene: TRBD1

CDR3 DNA: TGTGCCAGCAGCTCCAGGACAGGGAATTACGAGCAGTACTTC
CDR3 protein: CASSSRTGNYEQYF
V gene: TRBV7-2
clone size: many
J gene: TRBJ2-7
D gene: TRBD1

CDR3 DNA: TGTGCCAGCAGTTTGTTACAGGGTTCCGGGGAGCTGTTTTTT
CDR3 protein: CASSLLQGSGELFF
V gene: TRBV27
clone size: many
J gene: TRBJ2-2
D gene: -

CDR3 DNA: TGTGCCAGCAGTTTCGGGAAAGATGAAGCTTTCTTT
CDR3 protein: CASSFGKDEAFF
V gene: TRBV28
clone size: many
J gene: TRBJ1-1
D gene: -

CDR3 DNA: TGTGCCAGCAGTGACATCCGGGACATCCCTGGGGAGCTGTTTTTT
CDR3 protein: CASSDIRDIPGELFF
V gene: TRBV6-1
clone size: many
J gene: TRBJ2-2
D gene: -

CDR3 DNA: TGTGCCAGCAGTTACTCGCGGGCGGTTGAAGCTTTCTTT
CDR3 protein: CASSYSRAVEAFF
V gene: TRBV6-5
clone size: many
J gene: TRBJ1-1
D gene: -

CDR3 DNA: TGCGCCAGCAGCGGAACGACAGGGTGGGAAAGGTCTGGGGCCAACGTCCTGACTTTC
CDR3 protein: CASSGTTGWERSGANVLTF
V gene: TRBV4-1
clone size: many
J gene: TRBJ2-6
D gene: TRBD1

CDR3 DNA: TGTGCTAGTGGTTTCCCCGGGGGAGAGAACACTGAAGCTTTCTTT
CDR3 protein: CASGFPGGENTEAFF
V gene: TRBV12-5
clone size: many
J gene: TRBJ1-1
D gene: -

CDR3 DNA: TGTGCCAGCAGTTGGGGAGCAGGACATGAGGCCCAGTACTTC
CDR3 protein: CASSWGAGHEAQYF
V gene: TRBV6-2/TRBV6-3
clone size: many
J gene: TRBJ2-5
D gene: -

CDR3 DNA: TGCAGCGTTAGCGCCGGGACTAGCGGGTCTTACGAGCAGTACTTC
CDR3 protein: CSVSAGTSGSYEQYF
V gene: TRBV29-1
clone size: many
J gene: TRBJ2-7
D gene: TRBD2

CDR3 DNA: TGTGCCAGCAGTGAGGGGGATGTGCGCAATTCACCCCTCCACTTT
CDR3 protein: CASSEGDVRNSPLHF
V gene: TRBV2
clone size: few
J gene: TRBJ1-6
D gene: -